The 26 T cell receptor beta chains below come from one sample, sequenced in a study of Graves' ophthalmopathy and Graves' hyperthyroidism. Amplified material comprised TCR beta CDR3 regions derived from RNA transcripts. First-round RT-PCR with HTBI primers preceded a second-round multiplex PCR. Each CDR3 protein is one row after TCRdb ran MiXCR on the multiplex PCR reads. The sample records about 1.2 million distinct CDR3 sequences, approximately 35% being singletons. The sequenced sample was peripheral blood or thyroid tissue (not recorded which). All receptors derive from an adult man with Graves' hyperthyroidism.

This clonotype has just a few counts. The chain couples TRBV6-5 to TRBJ1-2; tentative D call: TRBD1 (5 bases). There are 16 residues in the CDR3. The V end lost 5 bases, the J end lost 1 base, and 17 bases lay between the germline ends. From germline, CDR1 is MNHEY and CDR2 SVGAGI. CDR3 nucleotide sequence: TGTGCCAGCAGTGGTTTTGCGGGGGTCGTTAACTATGGCTACACCTTC. Amino acid sequence: CASSGFAGVVNYGYTF.

The gene calls are TRBV7-4 and TRBJ2-5; D ambiguous. V was trimmed by 4 bases and J by 4 bases, leaving 28 bases between them. CDR1 and CDR2 (germline): SGHVT, SQSDAQ. The CDR3 runs 19 residues. CDR3 sequence (DNA): TGTGCCAGCAGCTCGAGTCTCACTTCTGGAATTGGAGATGGAGAGACCCAGTACTTC. It is translated as CASSSSLTSGIGDGETQYF.

This clonotype appeared many times. The rearrangement uses TRBV19 and TRBJ1-1; possible D gene TRBD1, 6 bases. CDR1 is LNHDA, CDR2 SQIVND, per germline (reference sequence). Trimming took 5 bases from V and 3 from J, leaving 16 bases between them. This CDR3 region has 15 residues. CDR3 bases: TGTGCCAGTAGTTCGGACCGGGACATTTACACTGAAGCTTTCTTT. Translation: CASSSDRDIYTEAFF.

The table lists this clonotype with many counts. The chain combines TRBV10-3 with TRBJ2-7; 9 nucleotides agree with TRBD1. Germline V gene sequence: CDR1 ENHRY, CDR2 SYGVKD. J lost 1 base, V lost 6 bases, and 10 bases had no gene match. This CDR3 has 16 residues. DNA for the CDR3: TGTGCCATCAGCCCAGCCCCGGGACAGGGATCCTACGAGCAGTACTTC. Translated, it gives CAISPAPGQGSYEQYF.

This clonotype was observed at least ten times. The V call is TRBV6-1, the J call TRBJ1-5; D unresolved. The CDR3 sequence is 12 residues long. CDR1 is MNHNS and CDR2 is SASEGT in the germline V gene. V lost 1 base and J 13 bases, leaving 11 bases between the germline ends. The CDR3: CASSEEWEKQHF. Written as DNA, the CDR3 is TGTGCCAGCAGTGAAGAGTGGGAGAAGCAGCATTTT.

This clonotype occurred many times. The chain has TRBV13 and TRBJ2-7, with 7 bases identical to TRBD1. The germline CDR1 and CDR2 sequences are PRHDT and FYEKMQ (reference sequence). The CDR3 covers 15 residues. The V gene end was trimmed by 5 bases and the J gene end by 6 bases; junction bases not matched to a gene: 13. Written as DNA, the CDR3 is TGTGCCAGCAGCGCAGGACAGGCGGACTCGTGCGAGCAGTACTTC. This codes for CASSAGQADSCEQYF.

The chain joins TRBV20-1 to TRBJ2-7; D uncertain. Per germline, CDR1 DFQATT and CDR2 SNEGSKA (reference sequence). Deletions cut 0 bases from V and 2 bases from J, with 20 bases between. The CDR3 consists of 17 residues. The chain's CDR3 is CSARESEFRTGTYEQYF. CDR3 in DNA: TGCAGTGCTAGAGAAAGTGAGTTCAGGACCGGCACCTACGAGCAGTACTTC.

Ten or more counts support this clonotype. The chain links TRBV6-5 to TRBJ1-2; TRBD1 is a possible D gene (6 bases). V was clipped by 6 bases and J by 2 bases, with 7 bases between them. The germline V gene has CDR1 MNHEY and CDR2 SVGAGI. CDR3 length equals 12 residues. The CDR3 DNA reads as TGTGCCAGCAGGACAGGAAACTATGGCTACACCTTC. Encoded protein: CASRTGNYGYTF.

This clonotype was observed many times. The CDR3 reads CSARIPGGNQPQHF. In nucleotides, the CDR3 is TGCAGTGCTAGAATCCCAGGGGGCAATCAGCCCCAGCATTTT. The chain uses TRBV20-1 and TRBJ1-5; tentative D call: TRBD1 (6 bases). Germline V gives CDR1 DFQATT, CDR2 SNEGSKA (reference sequence). With 2 bases removed from V and 2 bases from J, the gap between germline ends came to 10 bases. The length of the CDR3 is 14 residues.

The gene calls are TRBV7-8 and TRBJ1-6; 7 bases map to TRBD1. This CDR3 is built from 15 residues. The germline V gene has CDR1 SGHVS and CDR2 FQNEAQ. J was trimmed by 4 bases and V by 2 bases; bases with no gene match: 2. Here the CDR3 DNA reads TGTGCCAGCAGCTTATCGGGACAGTATAATTCACCCCTCCACTTT. Encoded protein: CASSLSGQYNSPLHF.

The chain recombines TRBV5-4 with TRBJ2-7; D could derive from TRBD1 or TRBD2 (5 bases each). Trimming pared 4 bases from V and 6 bases from J, leaving 14 bases between. CDR1 is SGHNT and CDR2 is YYREEE in the germline V gene (reference sequence). This CDR3 contains 13 residues. For the CDR3, the DNA is TGTGCCAGCAGCCCGGGACGGACTCTCGAGCAGTACTTC. Protein product: CASSPGRTLEQYF.

The chain carries TRBV29-1 and TRBJ1-2, with unresolved D. CDR3 length equals 12 residues. V was pared by 7 bases and J by 7 bases, with 16 bases between. From germline, CDR1 is SQVTM and CDR2 ANQGSEA. CDR3 loop: CSDITRASGYTF. CDR3 sequence (DNA): TGCAGCGACATCACAAGGGCCTCTGGCTACACCTTC.

This chain joins TRBV29-1 and TRBJ2-1; D perhaps matches TRBD2 (7 bases). There are 11 residues in the CDR3. Germline V CDR1 and CDR2: SQVTM, ANQGSEA. V lost 7 bases and J lost 9, with 13 bases in between. The CDR3 is CSGYREGEQFF. The CDR3 nucleotides read TGCAGCGGATACAGGGAGGGTGAGCAGTTCTTC.

This clonotype turned up a few times. The chain recombines TRBV20-1 with TRBJ1-2, with 7 bases aligning to TRBD1. The CDR3 length is 14 residues. Germline assignment: CDR1 DFQATT and CDR2 SNEGSKA (reference sequence). V was clipped by 7 bases and J by 4 bases; unmatched bases: 12. CDR3 bases: TGCAGTGGAGGGTCGGACAGGTCGGTCTATGGCTACACCTTC. Encoded protein: CSGGSDRSVYGYTF.

This clonotype occurred many times. This sequence joins TRBV12-3 or TRBV12-4 and TRBJ1-4; 9 nucleotides align to TRBD1. This CDR3 comprises 15 residues. Germline trimming cut 6 bases from V and 0 bases from J; bases unmatched to any gene: 2. This CDR3 reads CASRGQGPTNEKLFF. Here the CDR3 DNA reads TGTGCCAGCAGGGGACAGGGACCAACTAATGAAAAACTGTTTTTT.

This clonotype has a count of ten or more. The chain links TRBV20-1 to TRBJ1-5; D not certain. Germline V lookup: CDR1 DFQATT, CDR2 SNEGSKA (reference sequence). CDR3 length equals 15 residues. With 1 base removed from V and 0 bases from J, the gap between germline ends came to 10 bases. The CDR3 region has the DNA TGCAGTGCTAGAGGACGGACTTATAGCAATCAGCCCCAGCATTTT. Protein sequence: CSARGRTYSNQPQHF.

This clonotype was found once. This may stem from a read error, because a much larger clone lies one nucleotide away. The V call is TRBV20-1, the J call TRBJ2-7; possibly TRBD1 for D (5 bases). Germline V CDR1 and CDR2: DFQATT, SNEGSKA (reference sequence). The CDR3 totals 13 residues. This CDR3 is CSARGQNTYERYF. CDR3 nucleotides: TGCAGTGCTAGAGGACAGAACACCTACGAGCGGTACTTC.

This sequence joins TRBV24-1 and TRBJ1-5; tentative D call: TRBD1 (5 bases). CDR1 and CDR2 (germline): KGHDR, SFDVKD. Trimming left V 4 bases short and J 14 bases short, with 17 bases between. CDR3 length: 13 residues. The CDR3 bases are TGTGCCACCAGTGAAAAGGGACCGTCATACGAGCATTTT. This encodes CATSEKGPSYEHF.

The chain employs TRBV29-1 and TRBJ1-2; 7 bases are shared with TRBD1. After removal of 4 bases from V and 0 bases from J, the junction contained 2 bases not matched to a gene. Germline-derived CDR1 and CDR2 are SQVTM and ANQGSEA. The CDR3 consists of 13 residues. The CDR3 loop reads CSVGTGPNYGYTF. CDR3 in DNA: TGCAGCGTTGGGACAGGCCCTAACTATGGCTACACCTTC.

The chain has TRBV12-3 or TRBV12-4 and TRBJ2-7, with 11 bases aligning to TRBD2. V was clipped by 10 bases and J by 5 bases; unmatched bases: 13. This CDR3 is built from 15 residues. CDR3 sequence: CATRTGTSGAHEQYF. DNA for the CDR3: TGTGCCACCAGAACCGGGACTAGCGGAGCCCACGAGCAGTACTTC.

This clonotype turned up a few times. The chain is built from TRBV7-2 and TRBJ2-7, with 7 bases fitting TRBD2. Germline trimming cut 2 bases from V and 1 base from J; bases unmatched to any gene: 5. CDR3 size: 15 residues. Germline V gives CDR1 SGHTA, CDR2 FQGNSA. This CDR3 is CASSLSTSWSYEQYF. The CDR3 region has the DNA TGTGCCAGCAGCTTATCGACTAGCTGGTCCTACGAGCAGTACTTC.

This chain uses TRBV20-1 with TRBJ1-5; D not resolved. Between the trimmed V and J ends, which lost 3 bases and 5 bases, there was a span of 17 bases. Germline loops: CDR1 DFQATT, CDR2 SNEGSKA (reference sequence). CDR3 length equals 15 residues. The CDR3 loop is CSARFGFFKDQPQHF. The CDR3 DNA reads as TGCAGTGCTAGGTTCGGATTTTTTAAGGATCAGCCCCAGCATTTT.

This clonotype showed up many times. This chain uses TRBV7-2 with TRBJ1-2; D remains ambiguous. Trimming took 1 base from V and 2 from J, leaving 8 bases between them. The CDR3 extends over 14 amino acids. CDR1 is SGHTA and CDR2 is FQGNSA in the germline V gene. CDR3 loop: CASSLGLRNYGYTF. The DNA of the CDR3 is TGTGCCAGCAGCTTAGGACTGAGGAACTATGGCTACACCTTC.

The V gene is TRBV7-2, the J gene TRBJ1-2; 11 bases map to TRBD1. Unmatched junction bases numbered 9, after V lost 5 bases and J lost 7 bases. Looked up from germline, CDR1 is SGHTA and CDR2 is FQGNSA. The CDR3 covers 15 residues. CDR3 DNA sequence: TGTGCCAGCAGCCCGGGGGACAGGGGGTCGAGTGGCTACACCTTC. Amino acids: CASSPGDRGSSGYTF.

This sequence joins TRBV10-3 and TRBJ1-5, with 11 bases fitting TRBD1. Germline V gives CDR1 ENHRY, CDR2 SYGVKD. V shed 6 bases, J shed 6 bases, and the junction held 7 bases outside the gene matches. The CDR3 runs 15 residues. This CDR3 reads CAIRAGQGEGQPQHF. In DNA form, the CDR3 reads TGTGCCATCAGGGCGGGACAGGGGGAGGGTCAGCCCCAGCATTTT.

The V gene is TRBV10-3, the J gene TRBJ2-5, with D unclear. The CDR3 runs 15 residues. CDR1 is ENHRY, CDR2 SYGVKD, per germline. Trimming pared 10 bases from V and 4 bases from J, leaving 22 bases between. The chain's CDR3 is CASSLRRRKGETQYF. The CDR3 coding sequence is TGTGCCAGCAGCCTACGCCGAAGGAAAGGAGAGACCCAGTACTTC.